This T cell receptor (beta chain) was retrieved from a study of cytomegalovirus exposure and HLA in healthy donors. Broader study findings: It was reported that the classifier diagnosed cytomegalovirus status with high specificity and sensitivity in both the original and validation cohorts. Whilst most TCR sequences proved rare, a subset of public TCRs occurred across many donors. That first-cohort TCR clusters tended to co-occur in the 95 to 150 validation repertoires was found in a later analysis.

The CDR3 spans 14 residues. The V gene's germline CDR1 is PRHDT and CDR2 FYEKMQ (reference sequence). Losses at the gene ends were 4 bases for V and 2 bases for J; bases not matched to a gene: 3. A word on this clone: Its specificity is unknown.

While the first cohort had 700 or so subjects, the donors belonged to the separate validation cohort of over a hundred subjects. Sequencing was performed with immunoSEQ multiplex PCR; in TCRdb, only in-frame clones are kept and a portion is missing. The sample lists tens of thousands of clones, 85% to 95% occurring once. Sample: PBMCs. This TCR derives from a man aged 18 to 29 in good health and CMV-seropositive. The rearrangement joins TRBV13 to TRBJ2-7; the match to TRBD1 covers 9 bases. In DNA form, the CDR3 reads TGTGCCAGCAGCTCCGGGACAGGGACCTACGAGCAGTACTTC. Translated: CASSSGTGTYEQYF.